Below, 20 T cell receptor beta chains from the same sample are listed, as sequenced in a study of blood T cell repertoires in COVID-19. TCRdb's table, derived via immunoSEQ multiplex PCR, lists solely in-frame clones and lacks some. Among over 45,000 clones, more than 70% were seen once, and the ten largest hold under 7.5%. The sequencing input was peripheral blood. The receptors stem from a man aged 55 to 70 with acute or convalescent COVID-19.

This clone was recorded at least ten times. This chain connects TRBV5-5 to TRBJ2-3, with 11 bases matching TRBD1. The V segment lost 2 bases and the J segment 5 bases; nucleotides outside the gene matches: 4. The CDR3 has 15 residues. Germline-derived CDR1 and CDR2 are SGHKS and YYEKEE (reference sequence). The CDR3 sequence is CASSFSGQGGDTQYF. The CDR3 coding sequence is TGTGCCAGCAGCTTCTCGGGACAGGGGGGAGATACGCAGTATTTT. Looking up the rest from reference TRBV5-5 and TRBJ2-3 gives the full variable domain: DAGVTQSPTHLIKTRGQQVTLRCSPISGHKSVSWYQQVLGQGPQFIFQYYEKEERGRGNFPDRFSARQFPNYSSELNVNALLLGDSALYLCASSFSGQGGDTQYFGPGTRLTVL.

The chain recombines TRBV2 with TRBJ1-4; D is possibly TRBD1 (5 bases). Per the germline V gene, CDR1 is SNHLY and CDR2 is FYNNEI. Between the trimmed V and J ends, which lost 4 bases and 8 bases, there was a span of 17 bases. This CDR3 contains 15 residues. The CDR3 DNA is TGTGCCAGCAGTGGGCCGGCAGGGTTCGGGGAAAAACTGTTTTTT. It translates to CASSGPAGFGEKLFF.

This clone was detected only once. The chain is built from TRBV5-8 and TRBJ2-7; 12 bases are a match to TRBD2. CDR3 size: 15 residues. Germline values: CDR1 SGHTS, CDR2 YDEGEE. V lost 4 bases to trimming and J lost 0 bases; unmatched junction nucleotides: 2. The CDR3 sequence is CASSRTSGASYEQYF. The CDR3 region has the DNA TGTGCCAGCAGCCGGACTAGCGGGGCCTCCTACGAGCAGTACTTC. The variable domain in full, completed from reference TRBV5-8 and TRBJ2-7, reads EAGVTQSPTHLIKTRGQQATLRCSPISGHTSVYWYQQALGLGLQFLLWYDEGEERNRGNFPPRFSGRQFPNYSSELNVNALELEDSALYLCASSRTSGASYEQYFGPGTRLTVT.

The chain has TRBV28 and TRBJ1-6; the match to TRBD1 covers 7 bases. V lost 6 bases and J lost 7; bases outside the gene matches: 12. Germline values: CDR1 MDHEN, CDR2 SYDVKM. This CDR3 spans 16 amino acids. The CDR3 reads CASRLGQVIINSPLHF. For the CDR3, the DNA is TGTGCCAGCAGGCTAGGACAGGTGATTATAAATTCACCCCTCCACTTT.

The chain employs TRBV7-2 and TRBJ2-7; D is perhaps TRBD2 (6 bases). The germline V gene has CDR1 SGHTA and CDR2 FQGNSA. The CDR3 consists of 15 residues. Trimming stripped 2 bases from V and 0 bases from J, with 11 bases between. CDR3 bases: TGTGCCAGCAGCTTATATGGAGCGGGCTCCTACGAGCAGTACTTC. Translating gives CASSLYGAGSYEQYF.

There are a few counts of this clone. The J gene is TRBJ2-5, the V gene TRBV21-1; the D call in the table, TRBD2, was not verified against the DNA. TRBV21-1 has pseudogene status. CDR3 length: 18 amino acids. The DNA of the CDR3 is TGTGCCAGCAGCCCACCCTCTGGGAAGGAGGGGAGTCAAGAGACCCAGTACTTC. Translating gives CASSPPSGKEGSQETQYF.

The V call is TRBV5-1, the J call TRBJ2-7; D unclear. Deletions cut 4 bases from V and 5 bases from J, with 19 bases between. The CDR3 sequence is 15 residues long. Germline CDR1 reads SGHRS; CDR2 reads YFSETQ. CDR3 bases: TGCGCCAGCAGCCCCCGGTCGGTTGGTTACCACGAGCAGTACTTC. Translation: CASSPRSVGYHEQYF.

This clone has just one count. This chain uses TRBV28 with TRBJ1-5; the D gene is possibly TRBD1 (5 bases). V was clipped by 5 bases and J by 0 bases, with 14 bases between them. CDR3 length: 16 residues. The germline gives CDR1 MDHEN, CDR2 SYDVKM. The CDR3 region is CASSPGGVLSNQPQHF. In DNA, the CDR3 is TGTGCCAGCAGTCCCGGGGGGGTTCTTAGCAATCAGCCCCAGCATTTT.

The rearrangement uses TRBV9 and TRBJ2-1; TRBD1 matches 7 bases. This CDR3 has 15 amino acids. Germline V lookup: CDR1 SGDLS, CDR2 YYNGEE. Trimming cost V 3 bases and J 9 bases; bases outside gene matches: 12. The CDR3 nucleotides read TGTGCCAGCAGCGCTAACACAGGGGACCATCCTGAGCAGTTCTTC. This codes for CASSANTGDHPEQFF.

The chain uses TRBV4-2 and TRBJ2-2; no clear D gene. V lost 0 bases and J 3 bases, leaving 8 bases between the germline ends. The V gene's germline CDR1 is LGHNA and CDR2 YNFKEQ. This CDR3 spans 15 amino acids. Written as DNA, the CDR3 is TGTGCCAGCAGCCAAGATCAACTATACACCGGGGAGCTGTTTTTT. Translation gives CASSQDQLYTGELFF.

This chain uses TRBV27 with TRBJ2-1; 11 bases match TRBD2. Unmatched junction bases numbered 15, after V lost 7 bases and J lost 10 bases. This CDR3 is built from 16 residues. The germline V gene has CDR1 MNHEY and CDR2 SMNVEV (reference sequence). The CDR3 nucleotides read TGTGCCAGCACGGTCACCAGGGCTAGCGGGGGGTCAGAGCAGTTCTTC. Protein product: CASTVTRASGGSEQFF.

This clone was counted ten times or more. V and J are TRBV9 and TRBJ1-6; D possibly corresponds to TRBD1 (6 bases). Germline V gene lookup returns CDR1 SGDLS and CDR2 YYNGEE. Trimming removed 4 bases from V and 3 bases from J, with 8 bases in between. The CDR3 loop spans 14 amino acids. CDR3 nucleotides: TGTGCCAGCAGCATGGGACACTATAATTCACCCCTCCACTTT. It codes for CASSMGHYNSPLHF. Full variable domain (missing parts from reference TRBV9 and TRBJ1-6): DSGVTQTPKHLITATGQRVTLRCSPRSGDLSVYWYQQSLDQGLQFLIQYYNGEERAKGNILERFSAQQFPDLHSELNLSSLELGDSALYFCASSMGHYNSPLHFGNGTRLTVT.

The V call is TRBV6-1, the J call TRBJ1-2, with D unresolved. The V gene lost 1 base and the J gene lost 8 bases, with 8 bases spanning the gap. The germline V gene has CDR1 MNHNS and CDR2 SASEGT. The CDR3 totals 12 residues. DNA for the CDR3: TGTGCCAGCAGTGAAGGAGGTTTGGGCTACACCTTC. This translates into CASSEGGLGYTF.

CDR3 sequence (DNA): TGTGCCAGCAGCTTAAACAGGGGCTCCTACAATGAGCAGTTCTTC. Amino acids: CASSLNRGSYNEQFF. The chain couples TRBV11-2 to TRBJ2-1, with 7 positions matching TRBD1. Trimming cost V 2 bases and J 0 bases; bases outside gene matches: 1. The CDR3 contains 15 residues. Germline V gene sequence: CDR1 SGHAT, CDR2 FQNNGV.

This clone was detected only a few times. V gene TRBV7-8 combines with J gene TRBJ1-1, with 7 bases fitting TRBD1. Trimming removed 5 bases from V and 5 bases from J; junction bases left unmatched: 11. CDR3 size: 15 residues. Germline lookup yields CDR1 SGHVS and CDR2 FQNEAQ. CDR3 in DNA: TGTGCCAGCAGCCAAAATCTTGGGACAGATACTGAAGCTTTCTTT. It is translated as CASSQNLGTDTEAFF.

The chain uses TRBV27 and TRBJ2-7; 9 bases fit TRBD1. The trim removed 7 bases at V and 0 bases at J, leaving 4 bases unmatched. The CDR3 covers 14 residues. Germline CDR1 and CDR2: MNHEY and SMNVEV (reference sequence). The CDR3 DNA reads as TGTGCCAGCAAAAGGACAGGGGACTCCTACGAGCAGTACTTC. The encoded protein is CASKRTGDSYEQYF.

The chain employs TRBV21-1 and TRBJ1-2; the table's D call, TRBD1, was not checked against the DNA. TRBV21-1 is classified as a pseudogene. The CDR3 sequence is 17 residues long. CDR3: CASSKAPGTGGPYGYTF. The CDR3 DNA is TGTGCCAGCAGCAAAGCGCCGGGGACAGGGGGACCCTATGGCTACACCTTC.

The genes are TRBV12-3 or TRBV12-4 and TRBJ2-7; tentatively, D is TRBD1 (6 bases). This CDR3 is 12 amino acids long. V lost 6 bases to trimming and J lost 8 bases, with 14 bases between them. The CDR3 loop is CASSSVRGKQYF. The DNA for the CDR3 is TGTGCCAGCAGCTCAGTCAGGGGTAAGCAGTACTTC.

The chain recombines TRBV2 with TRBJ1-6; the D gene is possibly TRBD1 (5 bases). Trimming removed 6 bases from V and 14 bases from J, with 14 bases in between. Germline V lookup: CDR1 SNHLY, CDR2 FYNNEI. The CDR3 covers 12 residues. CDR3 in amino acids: CASRVKQESLHF. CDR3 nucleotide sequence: TGTGCCAGCAGGGTTAAACAGGAATCCCTCCACTTT.

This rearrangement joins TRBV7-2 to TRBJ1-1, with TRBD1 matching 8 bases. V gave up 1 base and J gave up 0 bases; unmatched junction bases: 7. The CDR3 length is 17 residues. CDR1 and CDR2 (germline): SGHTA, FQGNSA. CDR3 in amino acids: CASSLVGQGFMNTEAFF. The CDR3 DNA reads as TGTGCCAGCAGCTTAGTCGGACAGGGTTTCATGAACACTGAAGCTTTCTTT.